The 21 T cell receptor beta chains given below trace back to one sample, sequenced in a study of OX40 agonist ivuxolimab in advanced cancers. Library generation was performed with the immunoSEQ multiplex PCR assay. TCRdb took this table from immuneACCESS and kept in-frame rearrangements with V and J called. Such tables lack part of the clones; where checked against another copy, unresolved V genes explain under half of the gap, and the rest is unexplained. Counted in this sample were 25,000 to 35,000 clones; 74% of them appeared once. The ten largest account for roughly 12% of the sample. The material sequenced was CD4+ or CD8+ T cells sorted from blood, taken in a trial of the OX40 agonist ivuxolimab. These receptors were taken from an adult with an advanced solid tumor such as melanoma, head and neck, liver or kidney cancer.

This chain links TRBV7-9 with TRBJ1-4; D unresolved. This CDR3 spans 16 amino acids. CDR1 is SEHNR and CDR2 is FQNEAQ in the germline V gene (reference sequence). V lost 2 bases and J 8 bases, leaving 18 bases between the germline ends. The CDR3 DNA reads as TGTGCCAGCAGCTTAAATGTTGTTCGGACGGGCGAAAAACTGTTTTTT. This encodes CASSLNVVRTGEKLFF.

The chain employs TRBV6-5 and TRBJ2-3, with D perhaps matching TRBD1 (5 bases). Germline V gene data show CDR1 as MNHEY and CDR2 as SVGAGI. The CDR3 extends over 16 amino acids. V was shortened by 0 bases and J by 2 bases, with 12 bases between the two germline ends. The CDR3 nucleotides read TGTGCCAGCAGTTACTCGGGCAGGGCTAACACAGATACGCAGTATTTT. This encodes CASSYSGRANTDTQYF.

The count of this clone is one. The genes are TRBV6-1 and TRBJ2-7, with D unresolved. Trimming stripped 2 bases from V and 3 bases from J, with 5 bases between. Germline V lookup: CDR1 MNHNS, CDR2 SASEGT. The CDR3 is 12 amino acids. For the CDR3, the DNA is TGTGCCAGCAGTGAAAGAGACTACGAGCAGTACGTC. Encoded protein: CASSERDYEQYV.

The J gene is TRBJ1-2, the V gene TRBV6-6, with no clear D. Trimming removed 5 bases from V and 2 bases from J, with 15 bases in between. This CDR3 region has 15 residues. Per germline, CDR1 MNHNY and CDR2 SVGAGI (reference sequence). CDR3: CASSPGVSLNYGYTF. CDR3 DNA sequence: TGTGCCAGCAGTCCCGGCGTGTCGTTAAACTATGGCTACACCTTC.

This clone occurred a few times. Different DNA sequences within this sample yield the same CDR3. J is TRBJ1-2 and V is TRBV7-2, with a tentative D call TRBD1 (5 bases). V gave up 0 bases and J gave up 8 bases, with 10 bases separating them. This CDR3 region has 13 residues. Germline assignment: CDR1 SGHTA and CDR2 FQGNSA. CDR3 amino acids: CASSLALRGGYTF. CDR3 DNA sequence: TGTGCCAGCAGCTTAGCGTTAAGGGGCGGCTACACCTTC.

The CDR3 is CAVSGPPDNEQYF. In DNA form, the CDR3 reads TGTGCCGTCTCCGGGCCCCCGGACAACGAGCAGTACTTC. J is TRBJ2-7 and V is TRBV5-5; perhaps TRBD1 as D (5 bases). The CDR3 spans 13 residues. The ends were cut back, 10 bases at V and 5 bases at J, with 19 bases in the middle. The germline V gene encodes CDR1 SGHKS and CDR2 YYEKEE (reference sequence).

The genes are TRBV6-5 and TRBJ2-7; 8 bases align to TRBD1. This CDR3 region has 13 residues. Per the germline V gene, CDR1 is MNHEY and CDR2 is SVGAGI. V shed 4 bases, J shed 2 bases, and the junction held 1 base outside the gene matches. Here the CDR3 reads CASSLQGAYEQYF. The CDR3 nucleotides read TGTGCCAGCAGTTTACAGGGGGCCTACGAGCAGTACTTC.

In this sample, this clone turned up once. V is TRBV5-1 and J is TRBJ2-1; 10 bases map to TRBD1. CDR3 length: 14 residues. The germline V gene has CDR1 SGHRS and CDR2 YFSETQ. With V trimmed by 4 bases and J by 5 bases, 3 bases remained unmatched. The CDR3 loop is CASSLTGGNNEQFF. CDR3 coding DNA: TGCGCCAGCAGCCTGACAGGGGGCAACAATGAGCAGTTCTTC.

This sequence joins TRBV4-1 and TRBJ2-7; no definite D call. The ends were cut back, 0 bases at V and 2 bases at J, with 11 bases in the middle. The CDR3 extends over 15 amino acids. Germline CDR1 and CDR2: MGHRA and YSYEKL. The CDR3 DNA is TGCGCCAGCAGCCAAGATCCCTCGGGCACCTACGAGCAGTACGTC. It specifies CASSQDPSGTYEQYV.

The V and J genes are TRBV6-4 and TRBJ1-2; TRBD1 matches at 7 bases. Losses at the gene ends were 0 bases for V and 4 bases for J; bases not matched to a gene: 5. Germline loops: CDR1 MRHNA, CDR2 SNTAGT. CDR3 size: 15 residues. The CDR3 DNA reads TGTGCCAGCAGTGACTCACCAGGGGGAGGCTATGGCTACACCTTC. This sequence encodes CASSDSPGGGYGYTF.

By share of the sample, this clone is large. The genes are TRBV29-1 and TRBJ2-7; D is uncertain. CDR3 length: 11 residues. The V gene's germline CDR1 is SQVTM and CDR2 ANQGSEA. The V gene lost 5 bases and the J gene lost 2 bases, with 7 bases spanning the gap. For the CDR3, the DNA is TGCAGCGTTTGCAGCCCCTACGAGCAGTACTTC. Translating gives CSVCSPYEQYF.

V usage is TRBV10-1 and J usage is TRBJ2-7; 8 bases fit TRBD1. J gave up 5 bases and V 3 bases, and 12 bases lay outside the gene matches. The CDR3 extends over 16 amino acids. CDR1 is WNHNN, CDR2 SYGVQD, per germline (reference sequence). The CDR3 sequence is CASSDKRLRGQDEQYF. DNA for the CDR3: TGCGCCAGCAGTGATAAACGGCTCAGGGGGCAGGACGAGCAGTACTTC.

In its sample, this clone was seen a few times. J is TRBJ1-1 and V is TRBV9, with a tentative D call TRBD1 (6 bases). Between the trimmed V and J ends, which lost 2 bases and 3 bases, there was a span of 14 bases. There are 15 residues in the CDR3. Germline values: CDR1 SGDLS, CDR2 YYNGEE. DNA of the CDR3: TGTGCCAGCAGCGTCGACAGGCTCGGAGACACTGAAGCTTTCTTT. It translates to CASSVDRLGDTEAFF.

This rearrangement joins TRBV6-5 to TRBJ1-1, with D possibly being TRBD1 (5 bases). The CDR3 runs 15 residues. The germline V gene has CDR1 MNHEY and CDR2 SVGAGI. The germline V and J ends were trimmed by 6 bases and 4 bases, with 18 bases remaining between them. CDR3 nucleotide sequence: TGTGCCAGCAGATTCAGGGAATATGGGACCACTGAAGCTTTCTTT. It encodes CASRFREYGTTEAFF.

CDR3 amino acids: CASSYYGQGPNEKLFF. CDR3 bases: TGTGCCAGCAGTTATTATGGACAGGGACCAAATGAAAAACTGTTTTTT. The chain carries TRBV2 and TRBJ1-4, with 8 bases identical to TRBD1. Per germline, CDR1 SNHLY and CDR2 FYNNEI. J lost 5 bases, V lost 5 bases, and 10 bases had no gene match. The CDR3 runs 16 residues.

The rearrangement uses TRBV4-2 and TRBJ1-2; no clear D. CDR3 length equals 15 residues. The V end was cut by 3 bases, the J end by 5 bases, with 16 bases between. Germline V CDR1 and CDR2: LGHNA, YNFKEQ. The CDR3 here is CASSQELMPRYGYTF. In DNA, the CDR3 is TGTGCCAGCAGCCAGGAGCTGATGCCTCGTTATGGCTACACCTTC.

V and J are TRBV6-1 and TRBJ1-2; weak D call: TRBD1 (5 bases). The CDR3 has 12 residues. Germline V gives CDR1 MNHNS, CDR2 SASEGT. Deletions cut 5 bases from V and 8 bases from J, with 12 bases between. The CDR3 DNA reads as TGTGCCAGCAGTTGGGACGGCCACGGCTACACCTTC. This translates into CASSWDGHGYTF.

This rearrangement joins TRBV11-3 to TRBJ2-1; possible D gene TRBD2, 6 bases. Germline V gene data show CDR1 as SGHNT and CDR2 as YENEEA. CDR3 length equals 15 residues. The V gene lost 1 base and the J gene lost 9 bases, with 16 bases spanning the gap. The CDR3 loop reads CASSLGREPGTEQFF. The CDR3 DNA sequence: TGTGCCAGCAGCTTAGGGAGGGAGCCCGGCACTGAGCAGTTCTTC.

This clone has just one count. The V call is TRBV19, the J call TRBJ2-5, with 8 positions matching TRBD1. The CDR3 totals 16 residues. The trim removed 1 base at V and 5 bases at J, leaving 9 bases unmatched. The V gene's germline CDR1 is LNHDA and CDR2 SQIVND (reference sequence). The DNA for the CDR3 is TGTGCCAGTAGTATAGTAGGGGCAGGGGGCTGGGAGACCCAGTACTTC. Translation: CASSIVGAGGWETQYF.

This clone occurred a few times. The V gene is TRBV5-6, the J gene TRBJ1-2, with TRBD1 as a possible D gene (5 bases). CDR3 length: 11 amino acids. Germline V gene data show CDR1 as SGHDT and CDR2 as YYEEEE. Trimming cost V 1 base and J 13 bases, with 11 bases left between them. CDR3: CASSLYGAPTF. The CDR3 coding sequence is TGTGCCAGCAGCTTGTATGGGGCGCCCACCTTC.

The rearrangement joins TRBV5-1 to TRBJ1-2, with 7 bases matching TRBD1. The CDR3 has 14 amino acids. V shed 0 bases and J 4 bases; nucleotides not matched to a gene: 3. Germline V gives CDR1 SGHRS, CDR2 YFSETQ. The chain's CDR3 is CASSLGQGGYGYTF. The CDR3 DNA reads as TGCGCCAGCAGCTTGGGACAGGGAGGCTATGGCTACACCTTC.